What follows is one T cell receptor beta chain and its context. No antigen is known for it. No per-base quality is available; no much larger clone lies one base away. These data originate in a study of OX40 agonist ivuxolimab in advanced cancers. Context from the whole study: The costimulatory receptor OX40 (CD134) was targeted by ivuxolimab, a fully human IgG2 agonistic monoclonal antibody. Of the approximately 54 patients in dose escalation, some 20 had hepatocellular carcinoma, roughly 15 had melanoma, 9 had renal cell carcinoma and 9 had head and neck cancer. Peripheral TCRbeta sequencing was intended to test whether TCR sequence diversity was altered and clonal T-cell expansion was caused by ivuxolimab. Intravenous ivuxolimab was administered to patients every 2 weeks at six dose levels: 0.01, 0.1, 0.3, 1.5, 3 and 10 mg/kg. Partial responses occurred in three dose-escalation patients: two with cutaneous melanoma and one with hepatocellular carcinoma. Patients were allowed to have had prior anti-PD-1, anti-PD-L1 or anti-CTLA-4 therapy, and roughly 40% of the dose-escalation patients had previously received checkpoint inhibitors. The dose-escalation cohort was 82.7% male with a mean age of 60 years, ranging from roughly 20 to 85. The paper describes the monotherapy dose-escalation part (N of about 52 patients) of the phase I trial of ivuxolimab.

Summary of the overall study and its limitations: On average, CD8+ T cells showed more expanded clones than CD4+ T cells after ivuxolimab. In the 0.1-3.0 mg/kg groups, partial responders were among the patients with the lowest normalized peripheral clonal expansion, particularly in CD8+ T cells. The antigen specificity of the peripheral T cells that underwent clonal expansion was not determined. Low levels of normalized T-cell clonal expansion were also shown by some nonresponding patients. Clonal expansion of both CD4+ and CD8+ blood T cells was observed from baseline to week 6 at doses 0.1 to 3.0 mg/kg.

Patients with autoimmune disease history or receiving systemic immunosuppression were excluded from the trial. In every dose cohort, peripheral blood was drawn for TCR sequencing at baseline, cycle 4 day 1, and cycle 7 day 1. The samples were drawn from a first-in-human, open-label, multicenter phase I dose-escalation trial of ivuxolimab. Adults with locally advanced or metastatic head and neck squamous cell, hepatocellular, melanoma or renal cell carcinoma were enrolled in the trial. Before TCR sequencing, CD4+ T cells and CD8+ T cells were sorted from peripheral blood as separate populations. Genomic DNA was extracted from sorted cells for sequencing of the TCRbeta CDR3 region. TCRbeta CDR3 regions were sequenced using the immunoSEQ Assay. In its TCRdb copy, this immuneACCESS table keeps in-frame sequences only and misses some clones. Where compared with another copy, unresolved V genes explain less than half of these, and the others have no known cause. The sample yields over 70,000 clones; 70% to 90% were counted once. The top ten clonotypes cover less than 8% of the sample.

Specimen: CD4+ or CD8+ T cells sorted from blood, collected in a trial of the OX40 agonist ivuxolimab. This clonotype originated in an adult with an advanced solid tumor such as melanoma, head and neck, liver or kidney cancer.

The sequence in DNA is TGTGCCATTGGGGGGGCCACAGATACGCAGTATTTT. This codes for CAIGGATDTQYF. The chain is encoded by TRBV10-3 joined to TRBJ2-3; possibly the D gene is TRBD2, per 7 matching bases. In the germline V gene, CDR1 corresponds to ENHRY and CDR2 to SYGVKD. V is clipped by 9 bases and J by 2 bases, and the sequence between their germline boundaries is 9 bases long. The CDR3 goes from the cysteine to the phenylalanine over 12 residues. The DNA shown is the 36-base CDR3, in frame from base 1.